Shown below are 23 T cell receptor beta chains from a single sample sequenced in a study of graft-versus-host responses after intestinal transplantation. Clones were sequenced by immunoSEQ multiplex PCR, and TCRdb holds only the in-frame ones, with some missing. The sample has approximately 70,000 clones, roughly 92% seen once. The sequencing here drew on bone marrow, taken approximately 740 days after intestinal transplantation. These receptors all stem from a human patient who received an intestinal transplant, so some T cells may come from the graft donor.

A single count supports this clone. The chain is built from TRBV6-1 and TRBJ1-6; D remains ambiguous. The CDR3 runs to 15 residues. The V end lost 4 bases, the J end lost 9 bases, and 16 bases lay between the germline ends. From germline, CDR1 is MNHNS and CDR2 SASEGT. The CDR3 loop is CASSVGRIEGSPLHF. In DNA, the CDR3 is TGTGCCAGCAGTGTCGGACGGATTGAGGGTTCACCCCTCCACTTT.

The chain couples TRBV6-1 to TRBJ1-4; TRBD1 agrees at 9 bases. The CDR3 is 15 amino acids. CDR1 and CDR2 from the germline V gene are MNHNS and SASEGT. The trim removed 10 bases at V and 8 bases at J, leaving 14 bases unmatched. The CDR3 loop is CAISRGQGRGEKLFF. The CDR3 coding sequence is TGTGCCATCAGCAGGGGACAGGGTAGGGGCGAAAAACTGTTTTTT.

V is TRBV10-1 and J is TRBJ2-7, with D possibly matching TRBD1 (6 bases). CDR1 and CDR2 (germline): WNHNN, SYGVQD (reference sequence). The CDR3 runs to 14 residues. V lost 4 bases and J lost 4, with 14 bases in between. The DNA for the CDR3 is TGCGCCAGCAGTGTGAGCAGGGGTCGGTACGAGCAGTACTTC. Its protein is CASSVSRGRYEQYF.

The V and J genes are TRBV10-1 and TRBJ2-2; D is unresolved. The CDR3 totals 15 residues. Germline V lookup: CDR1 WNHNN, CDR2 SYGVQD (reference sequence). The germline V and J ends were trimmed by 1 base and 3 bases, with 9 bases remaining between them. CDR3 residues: CASSEYSQYTGELFF. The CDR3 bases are TGCGCCAGCAGTGAGTACAGCCAATACACCGGGGAGCTGTTTTTT.

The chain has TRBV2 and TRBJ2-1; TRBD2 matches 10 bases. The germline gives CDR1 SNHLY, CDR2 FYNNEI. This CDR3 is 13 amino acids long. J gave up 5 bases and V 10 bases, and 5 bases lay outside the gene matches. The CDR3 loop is CATGLADHNEQFF. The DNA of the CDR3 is TGTGCCACCGGACTAGCGGATCACAATGAGCAGTTCTTC. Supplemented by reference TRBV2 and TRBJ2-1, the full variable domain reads EPEVTQTPSHQVTQMGQEVILRCVPISNHLYFYWYRQILGQKVEFLVSFYNNEISEKSEIFDDQFSVERPDGSNFTLKIRSTKLEDSAMYFCATGLADHNEQFFGPGTRLTVL.

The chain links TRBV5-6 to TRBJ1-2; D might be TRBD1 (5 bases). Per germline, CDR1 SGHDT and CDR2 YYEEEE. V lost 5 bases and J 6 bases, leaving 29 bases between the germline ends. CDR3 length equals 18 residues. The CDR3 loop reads CASSPTDLKQETGHGYTF. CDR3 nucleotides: TGTGCCAGCAGTCCGACGGACCTAAAACAGGAGACGGGCCATGGCTACACCTTC. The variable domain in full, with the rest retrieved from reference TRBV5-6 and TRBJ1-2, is DAGVTQSPTHLIKTRGQQVTLRCSPKSGHDTVSWYQQALGQGPQFIFQYYEEEERQRGNFPDRFSGHQFPNYSSELNVNALLLGDSALYLCASSPTDLKQETGHGYTFGSGTRLTVV.

The CDR3 spells CASSLRGGVVATDTQYF. The CDR3 DNA follows: TGTGCCAGCAGCTTAAGGGGGGGAGTTGTGGCAACAGATACGCAGTATTTT. The chain carries TRBV7-9 and TRBJ2-3; D is possibly TRBD2 (7 bases). Germline CDR1 reads SEHNR; CDR2 reads FQNEAQ (reference sequence). V lost 2 bases, J lost 3 bases, and 18 bases lay in between. The CDR3 is 17 amino acids.

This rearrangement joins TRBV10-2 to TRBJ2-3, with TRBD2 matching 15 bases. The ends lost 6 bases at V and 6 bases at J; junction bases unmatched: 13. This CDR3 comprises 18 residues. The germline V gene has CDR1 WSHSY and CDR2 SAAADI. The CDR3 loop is CASRGLAGGDHARDTQYF. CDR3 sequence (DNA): TGCGCCAGCAGGGGACTAGCGGGGGGCGATCATGCGAGGGATACGCAGTATTTT.

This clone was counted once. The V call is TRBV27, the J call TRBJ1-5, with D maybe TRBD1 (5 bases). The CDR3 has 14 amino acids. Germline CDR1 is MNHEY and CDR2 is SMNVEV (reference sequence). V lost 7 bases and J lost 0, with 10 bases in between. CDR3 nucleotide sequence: TGTGCCAGCAATCCGACAGATAGCAATCAGCCCCAGCATTTT. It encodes CASNPTDSNQPQHF.

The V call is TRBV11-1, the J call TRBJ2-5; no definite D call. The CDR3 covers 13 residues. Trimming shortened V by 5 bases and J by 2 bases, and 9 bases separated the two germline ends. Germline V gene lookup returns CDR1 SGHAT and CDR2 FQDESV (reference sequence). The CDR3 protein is CASSPNFQETQYF. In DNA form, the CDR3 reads TGTGCCAGCAGCCCCAACTTTCAAGAGACCCAGTACTTC.

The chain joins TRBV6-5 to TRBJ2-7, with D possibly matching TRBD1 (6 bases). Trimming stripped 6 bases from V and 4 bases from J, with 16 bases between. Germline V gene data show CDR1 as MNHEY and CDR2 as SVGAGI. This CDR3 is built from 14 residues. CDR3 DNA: TGTGCCAGCAGCCGTGACTCAGGGGTATACGAGCAGTACTTC. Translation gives CASSRDSGVYEQYF.

The CDR3 DNA is TGTGCCAGTCAGGAGGGGCCAGCCCTGAACACTGAAGCTTTCTTT. Its protein is CASQEGPALNTEAFF. This rearrangement joins TRBV19 to TRBJ1-1; tentatively, D is TRBD1 (5 bases). Germline V CDR1 and CDR2: LNHDA, SQIVND (reference sequence). The CDR3 has 15 residues. Trimming shortened V by 8 bases and J by 0 bases, and 16 bases separated the two germline ends.

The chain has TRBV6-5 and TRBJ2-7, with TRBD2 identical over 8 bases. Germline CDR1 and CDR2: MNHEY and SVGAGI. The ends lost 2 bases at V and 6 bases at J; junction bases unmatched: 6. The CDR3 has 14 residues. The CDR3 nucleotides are TGTGCCAGCAGTTACCCGGGGGGGGGTGGCGAGCAGTACTTC. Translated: CASSYPGGGGEQYF.

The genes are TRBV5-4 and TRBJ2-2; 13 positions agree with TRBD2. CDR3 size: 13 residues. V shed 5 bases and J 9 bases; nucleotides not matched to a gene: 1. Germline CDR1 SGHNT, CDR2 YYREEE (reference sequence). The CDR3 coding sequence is TGTGCCAGCAGGACTAGCGGGAGGAGGGAGCTGTTTTTT. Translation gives CASRTSGRRELFF.

The chain's CDR3 is CSVHRDREQYF. CDR3 nucleotides: TGCAGCGTCCATCGTGACCGGGAGCAGTACTTC. The V gene is TRBV29-1, the J gene TRBJ2-7; D is uncertain. The length of the CDR3 is 11 residues. Looked up from germline, CDR1 is SQVTM and CDR2 is ANQGSEA. The germline V and J ends were trimmed by 6 bases and 7 bases, with 13 bases remaining between them.

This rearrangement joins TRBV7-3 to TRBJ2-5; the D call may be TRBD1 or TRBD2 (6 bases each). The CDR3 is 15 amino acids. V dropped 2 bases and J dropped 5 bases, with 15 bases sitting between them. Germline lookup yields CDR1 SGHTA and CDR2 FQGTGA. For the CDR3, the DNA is TGTGCCAGCAGCTTATCCGGGGGCATAGGGGAGACCCAGTACTTC. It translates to CASSLSGGIGETQYF.

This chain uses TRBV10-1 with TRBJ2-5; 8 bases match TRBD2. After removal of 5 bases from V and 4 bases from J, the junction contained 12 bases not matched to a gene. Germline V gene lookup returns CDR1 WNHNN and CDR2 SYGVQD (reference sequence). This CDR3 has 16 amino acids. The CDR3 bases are TGCGCCAGCAGTAACTTAGCGGGGACGGGGGTAGAGACCCAGTACTTC. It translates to CASSNLAGTGVETQYF.

The CDR3 is CASTPGPQETQYF. Written as DNA, the CDR3 is TGTGCCAGCACCCCCGGACCCCAAGAGACCCAGTACTTC. The chain links TRBV6-6 to TRBJ2-5; D unclear. The CDR3 consists of 13 residues. Per the germline V gene, CDR1 is MNHNY and CDR2 is SVGAGI (reference sequence). V gave up 7 bases and J gave up 1 base, with 10 bases separating them.

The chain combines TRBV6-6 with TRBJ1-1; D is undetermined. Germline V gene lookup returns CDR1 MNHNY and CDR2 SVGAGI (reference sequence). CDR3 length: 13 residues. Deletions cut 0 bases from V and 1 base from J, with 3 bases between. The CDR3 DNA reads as TGTGCCAGCAGTTACTCGAGGAACACTGAAGCTTTCTTT. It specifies CASSYSRNTEAFF.

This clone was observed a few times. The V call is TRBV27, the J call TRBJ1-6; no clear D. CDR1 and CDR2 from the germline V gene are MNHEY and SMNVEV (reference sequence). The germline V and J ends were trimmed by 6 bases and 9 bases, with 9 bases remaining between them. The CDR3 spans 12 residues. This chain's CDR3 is CASRGGASPLHF. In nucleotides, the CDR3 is TGTGCCAGCAGGGGTGGCGCTTCACCCCTCCACTTT.

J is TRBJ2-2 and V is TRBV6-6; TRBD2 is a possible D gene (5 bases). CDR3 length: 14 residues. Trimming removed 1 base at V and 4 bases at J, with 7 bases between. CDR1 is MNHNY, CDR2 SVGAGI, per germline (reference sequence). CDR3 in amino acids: CASSYYGSTGELFF. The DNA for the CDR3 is TGTGCCAGCAGTTACTATGGGAGCACCGGGGAGCTGTTTTTT.

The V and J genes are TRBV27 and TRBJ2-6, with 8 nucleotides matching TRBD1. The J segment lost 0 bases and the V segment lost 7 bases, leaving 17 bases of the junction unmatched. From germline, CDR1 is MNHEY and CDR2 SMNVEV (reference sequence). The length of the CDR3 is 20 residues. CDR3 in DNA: TGTGCCAGCACCCAGAATGGAGGACAGGGCATCGGCTCTGGGGCCAACGTCCTGACTTTC. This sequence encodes CASTQNGGQGIGSGANVLTF.

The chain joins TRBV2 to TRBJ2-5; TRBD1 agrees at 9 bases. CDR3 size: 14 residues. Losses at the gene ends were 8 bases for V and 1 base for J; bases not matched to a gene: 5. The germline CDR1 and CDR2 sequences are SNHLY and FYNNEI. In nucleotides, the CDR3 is TGTGCCAGCCCGGGACAGGGTGGCCAAGAGACCCAGTACTTC. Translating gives CASPGQGGQETQYF.